This passage covers 4 T cell receptor beta chains from one sample sequenced in a study of blood T cells in healthy people across ages. Alongside a J-beta primer mix, a sample-barcoded 5' primer served in a second PCR lasting roughly 6 to 11 cycles. TCRdb reanalysed the 5' RACE reads using MiXCR and keeps one entry per CDR3 protein. The sample shows about 1.1 million distinct CDR3 sequences, roughly two fifths of them seen only once. Sequencing was done on a sample of blood. These receptors all stem from a man younger than 35 in good health.

The DNA for the CDR3 is TGTGCCAGTAGTCCTGGTCTCTCCACCGGGGAGCTGTTTTTT. Translated: CASSPGLSTGELFF. J is TRBJ2-2 and V is TRBV19; D is unresolved. The CDR3 spans 14 residues. V lost 5 bases, J lost 4 bases, and 11 bases lay in between. Germline V CDR1 and CDR2: LNHDA, SQIVND (reference sequence). Variable domain in full (rest from reference TRBV19 and TRBJ2-2): DGGITQSPKYLFRKEGQNVTLSCEQNLNHDAMYWYRQDPGQGLRLIYYSQIVNDFQKGDIAEGYSVSREKKESFPLTVTSAQKNPTAFYLCASSPGLSTGELFFGEGSRLTVL.

The chain recombines TRBV4-3 with TRBJ1-2, with a weak D call TRBD1 (5 bases). The CDR3 is 14 residues long. Germline V lookup: CDR1 LGHNA, CDR2 YSLEER. The V end was cut by 3 bases, the J end by 0 bases, with 8 bases between. The CDR3 loop reads CASSQSTANYGYTF. The CDR3 region has the DNA TGCGCCAGCAGCCAGTCGACAGCTAACTATGGCTACACCTTC.

This clonotype appeared a few times. This rearrangement joins TRBV7-2 to TRBJ1-2; 8 bases fit TRBD1. Germline CDR1 SGHTA, CDR2 FQGNSA. The CDR3 is made up of 16 amino acids. With V trimmed by 4 bases and J by 1 base, 8 bases remained unmatched. CDR3 sequence: CASSSNRDRINYGYTF. The CDR3 region has the DNA TGTGCCAGCAGCTCCAACCGGGACAGGATTAACTATGGCTACACCTTC. The full variable domain, its missing parts supplied by reference TRBV7-2 and TRBJ1-2, is GAGVSQSPSNKVTEKGKDVELRCDPISGHTALYWYRQSLGQGLEFLIYFQGNSAPDKSGLPSDRFSAERTGGSVSTLTIQRTQQEDSAVYLCASSSNRDRINYGYTFGSGTRLTVV.

Details on this clonotype: A read error may be the cause here, since a much bigger clone is one base away. The genes are TRBV12-3 or TRBV12-4 and TRBJ1-2, with 11 positions matching TRBD1. V shed 5 bases and J 5 bases; nucleotides not matched to a gene: 10. This CDR3 has 16 residues. The chain's CDR3 is CASSPRTGGMTYGYTF. CDR3 DNA sequence: TGTGCCAGCAGTCCCAGGACAGGGGGCATGACTTATGGCTACACCTTC.